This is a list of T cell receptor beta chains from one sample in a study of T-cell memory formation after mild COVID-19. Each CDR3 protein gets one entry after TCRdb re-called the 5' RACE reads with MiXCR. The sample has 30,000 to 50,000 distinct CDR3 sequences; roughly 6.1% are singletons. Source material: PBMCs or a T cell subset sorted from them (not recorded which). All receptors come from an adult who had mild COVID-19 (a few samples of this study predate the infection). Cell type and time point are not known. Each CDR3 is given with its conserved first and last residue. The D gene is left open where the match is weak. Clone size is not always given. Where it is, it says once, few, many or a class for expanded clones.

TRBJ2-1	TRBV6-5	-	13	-	CASSYSPGNEQFF	TGTGCCAGCAGTTACTCCCCGGGGAATGAGCAGTTCTTC
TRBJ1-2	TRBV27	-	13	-	CASTRGANYGYTF	TGTGCCAGCACCCGGGGGGCCAACTATGGCTACACCTTC
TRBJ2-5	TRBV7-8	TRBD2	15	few	CASSIGTSGRRTQYF	TGTGCCAGCAGTATTGGGACTAGCGGGAGACGGACCCAGTACTTC
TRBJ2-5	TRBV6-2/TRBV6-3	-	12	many	CASSWGPQTQYF	TGTGCCAGCAGCTGGGGACCTCAGACCCAGTACTTC
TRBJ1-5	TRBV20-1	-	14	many	CSARDKGGNQPQHF	TGCAGTGCTAGAGATAAAGGGGGAAATCAGCCCCAGCATTTT
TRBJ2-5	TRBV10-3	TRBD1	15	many	CAISGSGQNQETQYF	TGTGCCATCAGTGGATCGGGACAGAACCAAGAGACCCAGTACTTC
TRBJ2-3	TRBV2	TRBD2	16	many	CASRLAGGPSTDTQYF	TGTGCCAGCAGACTAGCGGGGGGGCCGAGCACAGATACGCAGTATTTT
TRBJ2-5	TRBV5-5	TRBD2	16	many	CASSILAGGPVETQYF	TGTGCCAGCAGCATACTAGCGGGGGGGCCCGTAGAGACCCAGTACTTC
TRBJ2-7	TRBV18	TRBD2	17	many	CASSPRLAGGNSYEQYF	TGTGCCAGCTCACCCCGACTAGCGGGGGGGAATTCCTACGAGCAGTACTTC
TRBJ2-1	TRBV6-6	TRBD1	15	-	CASAFRQGAYNEQFF	TGTGCCAGCGCCTTTCGACAGGGGGCATACAATGAGCAGTTCTTC
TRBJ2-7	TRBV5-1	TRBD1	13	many	CASRQDRDDEQYF	TGCGCCAGCAGACAGGACAGGGATGACGAGCAGTACTTC
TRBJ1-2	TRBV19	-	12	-	CASSTEGYGYTF	TGTGCCAGTAGCACTGAAGGCTATGGCTACACCTTC
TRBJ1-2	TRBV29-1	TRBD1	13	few	CSVDQGAFGGYTF	TGCAGCGTTGATCAGGGGGCATTTGGTGGCTACACCTTC
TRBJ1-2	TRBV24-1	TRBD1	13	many	CATSRTGGYGYTF	TGTGCCACCTCTCGGACAGGAGGCTATGGCTACACCTTC
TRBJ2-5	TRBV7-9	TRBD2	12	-	CASQRGVETQYF	TGTGCCAGTCAGCGGGGGGTGGAGACCCAGTACTTC
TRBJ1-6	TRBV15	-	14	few	CATSRDEGNSPLHF	TGTGCCACCAGCAGAGACGAAGGCAATTCACCCCTCCACTTT
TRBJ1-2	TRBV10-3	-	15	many	CAISELQASNYGYTF	TGTGCCATCAGTGAGCTACAGGCGTCTAACTATGGCTACACCTTC
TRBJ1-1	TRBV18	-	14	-	CASSPSRADTEAFF	TGTGCCAGCTCACCTTCCAGGGCAGACACTGAAGCTTTCTTT
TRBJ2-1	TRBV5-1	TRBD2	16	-	CASSWGRGGKGNEQFF	TGCGCCAGCAGCTGGGGTCGGGGGGGAAAAGGGAATGAGCAGTTCTTC
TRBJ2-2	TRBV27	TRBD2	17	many	CASSFPTSGLYTGELFF	TGTGCCAGCAGTTTCCCGACTAGCGGGCTATACACCGGGGAGCTGTTTTTT
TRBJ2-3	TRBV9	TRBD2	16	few	CASSVETSGSPGTQYF	TGTGCCAGCAGCGTAGAGACTAGCGGCTCCCCCGGTACGCAGTATTTT
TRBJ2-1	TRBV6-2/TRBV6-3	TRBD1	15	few	CASSYSGTGNNEQFF	TGTGCCAGCAGTTACTCAGGGACAGGTAACAATGAGCAGTTCTTC
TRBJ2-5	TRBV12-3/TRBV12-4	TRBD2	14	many	CASSPWRGARTQYF	TGTGCCAGCAGTCCGTGGCGGGGGGCTCGGACCCAGTACTTC
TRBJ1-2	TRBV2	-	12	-	CASSAGDYGYTF	TGTGCCAGCAGTGCAGGGGACTATGGCTACACCTTC
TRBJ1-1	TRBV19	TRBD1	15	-	CASTGLDLGNTEAFF	TGTGCCTCGACAGGGTTGGATTTGGGAAACACTGAAGCTTTCTTT
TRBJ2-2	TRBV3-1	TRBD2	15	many	CASSRSSGGTGELFF	TGTGCCAGCAGCCGATCTAGCGGGGGGACCGGGGAGCTGTTTTTT
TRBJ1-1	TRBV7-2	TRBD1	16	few	CASSNQPGGLNTEAFF	TGTGCCAGCAGCAATCAACCAGGGGGCCTGAACACTGAAGCTTTCTTT
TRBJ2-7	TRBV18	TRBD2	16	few	CASSPPGTSVLYEQYF	TGTGCCAGCTCACCCCCCGGGACTAGCGTCCTGTACGAGCAGTACTTC
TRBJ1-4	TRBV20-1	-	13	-	CSAEGGRNEKLFF	TGCAGTGCTGAGGGAGGGCGTAATGAAAAACTGTTTTTT
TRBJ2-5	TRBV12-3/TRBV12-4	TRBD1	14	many	CASTLSGGAETQYF	TGTGCCAGCACCCTGTCAGGGGGCGCGGAGACCCAGTACTTC
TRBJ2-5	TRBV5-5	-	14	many	CASSTAPPQETQYF	TGTGCCAGCAGCACAGCCCCACCCCAAGAGACCCAGTACTTC
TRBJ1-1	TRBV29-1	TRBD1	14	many	CSVARGVVNTEAFF	TGCAGCGTCGCCAGGGGGGTCGTGAACACTGAAGCTTTCTTT
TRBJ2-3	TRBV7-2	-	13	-	CASSLGLPDTQYF	TGTGCCAGCAGCCTTGGACTGCCAGATACGCAGTATTTT
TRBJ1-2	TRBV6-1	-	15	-	CASNHQGTANYGYTF	TGTGCCAGCAACCACCAGGGGACCGCTAACTATGGCTACACCTTC
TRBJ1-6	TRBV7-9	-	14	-	CASSFGLGGSPLHF	TGTGCCAGCAGCTTCGGACTCGGCGGCTCACCCCTCCACTTT
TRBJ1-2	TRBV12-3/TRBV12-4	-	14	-	CASSLYRDRYGYTF	TGTGCCAGCAGTTTATACCGGGACCGCTATGGCTACACCTTC
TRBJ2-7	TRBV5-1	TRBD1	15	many	CASSTGTGVMYEQYF	TGCGCCAGCAGCACCGGGACAGGGGTTATGTACGAGCAGTACTTC
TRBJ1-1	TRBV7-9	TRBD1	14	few	CASRRGQGALTAFF	TGTGCCAGCAGAAGGGGACAGGGGGCGCTGACCGCTTTCTTT
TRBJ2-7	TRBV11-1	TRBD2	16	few	CASSLAGTSNVYEQYF	TGTGCCAGCAGCTTAGCAGGGACTAGTAACGTGTACGAGCAGTACTTC
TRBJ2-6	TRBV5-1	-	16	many	CASSPKLGSGANVLTF	TGCGCCAGCAGCCCCAAGTTGGGCTCTGGGGCCAACGTCCTGACTTTC
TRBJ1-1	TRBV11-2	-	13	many	CASSPHMNTEAFF	TGTGCCAGCAGCCCCCACATGAACACTGAAGCTTTCTTT
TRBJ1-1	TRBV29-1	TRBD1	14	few	CSVEPQGVNTEAFF	TGCAGCGTTGAACCTCAGGGGGTTAACACTGAAGCTTTCTTT
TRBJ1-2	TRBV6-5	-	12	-	CASAVEGYGYTF	TGTGCCAGCGCGGTGGAAGGATATGGCTACACCTTC
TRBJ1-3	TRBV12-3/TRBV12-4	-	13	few	CASSENSGNTIYF	TGTGCCAGCAGTGAAAACTCTGGAAACACCATATATTTT
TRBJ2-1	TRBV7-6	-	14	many	CASSLMQGYNEQFF	TGTGCCAGCAGCTTAATGCAGGGCTACAATGAGCAGTTCTTC
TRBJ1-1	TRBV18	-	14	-	CASSPKQGNTEAFF	TGTGCCAGCTCACCAAAGCAGGGGAACACTGAAGCTTTCTTT
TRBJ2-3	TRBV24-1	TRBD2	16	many	CATSQTGTSGSDTQYF	TGTGCCACCAGTCAAACCGGGACTAGCGGATCAGATACGCAGTATTTT
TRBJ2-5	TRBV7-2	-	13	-	CASSFGEGETQYF	TGTGCCAGCAGCTTTGGGGAAGGAGAGACCCAGTACTTC
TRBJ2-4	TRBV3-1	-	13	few	CASSQVNQNIQYF	TGTGCCAGCAGCCAAGTGAACCAAAACATTCAGTACTTC
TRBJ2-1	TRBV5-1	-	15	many	CASSLVGESYNEQFF	TGCGCCAGCAGCTTGGTCGGGGAGTCCTACAATGAGCAGTTCTTC
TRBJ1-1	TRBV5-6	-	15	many	CASSTLRGGNTEAFF	TGTGCCAGCAGCACCCTAAGGGGGGGGAACACTGAAGCTTTCTTT
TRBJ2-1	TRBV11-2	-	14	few	CASSPRVGPNEQFF	TGTGCCAGCAGCCCGCGCGTAGGCCCCAATGAGCAGTTCTTC
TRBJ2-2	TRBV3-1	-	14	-	CASSQVTYTGELFF	TGTGCCAGCAGCCAAGTGACCTACACCGGGGAGCTGTTTTTT
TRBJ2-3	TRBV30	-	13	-	CAWSVRERDTQYF	TGTGCCTGGAGTGTACGGGAGAGGGATACGCAGTATTTT
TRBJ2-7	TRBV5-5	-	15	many	CASSLEGNSLYEQYF	TGTGCCAGCAGCTTAGAGGGTAACAGCCTCTACGAGCAGTACTTC